These 23 T cell receptor beta chains originate from one sample sequenced in a study of vaccination and CD4 T cells after COVID-19 (dated by TCRdb to the early 2020s). Library creation used PCR. Sequencing instrument: Illumina iSeq 100. DNA from cultured CD4+ T cells was subjected to TCR sequencing with the Oncomine TCR Beta short-read assay at the Johns Hopkins FTIC core. The public reads were quality trimmed at Q25 with fastp and then assembled into clones with MiXCR by TCRdb, keeping productive beta chains. Rows with a matching CDR3 protein are joined into one entry that keeps the most common DNA and genes. This sample comprises 13,000 to 15,000 distinct CDR3 sequences, 25% to 35% of them detected only once. Under 9.5% of the sample goes to the ten largest clones. Antigens for these TCRs are unknown. The treatment or condition label for this specimen denotes: approximately nine-day PBMC culture with coronavirus spike peptide pools or control peptides (ViraFEST assay).

Input material: CD4+ T cells from blood, cultured in vitro. The receptors here all came from a human donor who had recovered from COVID-19.

The chain has TRBV12-3 or TRBV12-4 and TRBJ1-1; perhaps TRBD1 as D (5 bases). V lost 3 bases to trimming and J lost 0 bases, with 8 bases between them. The CDR3 is 14 residues long. Here the CDR3 DNA reads TGTGCCAGCAGTTTTCAGGGCATGAACACTGAAGCTTTCTTT. Protein product: CASSFQGMNTEAFF.

V usage is TRBV5-4 and J usage is TRBJ2-5; D gene uncertain. Per the germline V gene, CDR1 is SGHNT and CDR2 is YYREEE (reference sequence). The CDR3 covers 15 residues. The V gene lost 0 bases and the J gene lost 0 bases, with 9 bases spanning the gap. In DNA, the CDR3 is TGTGCCAGCAGCTTGGAGCCCATGTACCAAGAGACCCAGTACTTC. Translated: CASSLEPMYQETQYF.

This clonotype has more than one count but fewer than ten. The J gene is TRBJ1-1, the V gene TRBV10-3; the D is unclear. This CDR3 has 14 residues. Germline V lookup: CDR1 ENHRY, CDR2 SYGVKD. The V gene lost 4 bases and the J gene lost 5 bases, with 14 bases spanning the gap. The CDR3 loop reads CAISVRAQGTEAFF. In DNA form, the CDR3 reads TGTGCCATCAGTGTACGAGCTCAAGGGACTGAAGCTTTCTTT.

This rearrangement joins TRBV4-1 to TRBJ1-2, with D uncertain. CDR3 length equals 15 residues. Germline CDR1 and CDR2: MGHRA and YSYEKL. Deletions cut 0 bases from V and 8 bases from J, with 16 bases between. The CDR3 loop is CASSQESTGFGGYTF. DNA for the CDR3: TGCGCCAGCAGCCAAGAGAGCACCGGGTTTGGGGGCTACACCTTC.

This clonotype appeared a few times. The chain couples TRBV2 to TRBJ2-5; D is possibly TRBD1 or TRBD2 (5 bases each). Trimming shortened V by 4 bases and J by 4 bases, and 10 bases separated the two germline ends. Germline assignment: CDR1 SNHLY and CDR2 FYNNEI. This CDR3 region has 13 residues. CDR3 sequence: CASSAGPRETQYF. CDR3 nucleotides: TGTGCCAGCAGTGCGGGGCCCCGAGAGACCCAGTACTTC. The entire variable domain, with the rest obtained from reference TRBV2 and TRBJ2-5, is as follows: EPEVTQTPSHQVTQMGQEVILRCVPISNHLYFYWYRQILGQKVEFLVSFYNNEISEKSEIFDDQFSVERPDGSNFTLKIRSTKLEDSAMYFCASSAGPRETQYFGPGTRLLVL.

CDR3 amino acids: CSAAGRVTAGRSPLHF. CDR3 sequence (DNA): TGCAGTGCTGCGGGCCGCGTGACTGCCGGTCGTTCACCCCTCCACTTT. The chain combines TRBV20-1 with TRBJ1-6; D gene uncertain. V was clipped by 5 bases and J by 9 bases, with 23 bases between them. The CDR3 is 16 amino acids. The germline CDR1 and CDR2 sequences are DFQATT and SNEGSKA (reference sequence).

This clonotype was observed a single time. The V and J genes are TRBV4-3 and TRBJ2-6, with D possibly being TRBD1 (5 bases). Trimming shortened V by 0 bases and J by 0 bases, and 15 bases separated the two germline ends. Germline V CDR1 and CDR2: LGHNA, YSLEER. CDR3 length: 19 residues. CDR3 DNA: TGCGCCAGCAGCCAAGATAGGGGCGGCTATAGCTCTGGGGCCAACGTCCTGACTTTC. It yields the protein CASSQDRGGYSSGANVLTF.

The chain joins TRBV7-9 to TRBJ1-1; D gene uncertain. Trimming took off 1 base at V and 1 base at J, with 10 bases between the two ends. The germline gives CDR1 SEHNR, CDR2 FQNEAQ (reference sequence). The CDR3 is 15 amino acids. The CDR3 is CASSLGGVWNTEAFF. The CDR3 DNA follows: TGTGCCAGCAGCTTAGGAGGAGTTTGGAACACTGAAGCTTTCTTT.

The table lists this clonotype with a few counts. This rearrangement joins TRBV20-1 to TRBJ2-3; 9 nucleotides align to TRBD2. The germline gives CDR1 DFQATT, CDR2 SNEGSKA (reference sequence). V shed 7 bases, J shed 0 bases, and the junction held 2 bases outside the gene matches. The CDR3 is 13 residues long. The CDR3 loop reads CSVTSGSTDTQYF. The CDR3 bases are TGCAGTGTAACTAGCGGGAGCACAGATACGCAGTATTTT.

The chain recombines TRBV30 with TRBJ1-3, with D perhaps matching TRBD1 (5 bases). This CDR3 comprises 14 residues. Germline CDR1 reads GTSNPN; CDR2 reads SVGIG (reference sequence). V dropped 6 bases and J dropped 1 base, with 13 bases sitting between them. Written as DNA, the CDR3 is TGTGCCTGCAGTCCGGGGGGGTCTGGAAACACCATATATTTT. Protein sequence: CACSPGGSGNTIYF.

The V gene is TRBV2, the J gene TRBJ1-1, with TRBD1 matching over 9 bases. Trimming removed 4 bases from V and 2 bases from J; junction bases left unmatched: 5. The CDR3 is 15 amino acids. CDR1 and CDR2 (germline): SNHLY, FYNNEI. The CDR3 loop is CASSGVGQGNTEAFF. DNA of the CDR3: TGTGCCAGCAGTGGGGTGGGACAGGGCAACACTGAAGCTTTCTTT.

This rearrangement joins TRBV4-1 to TRBJ2-3, with D maybe TRBD1 (6 bases). Trimming pared 2 bases from V and 4 bases from J, leaving 10 bases between. Germline V gene data show CDR1 as MGHRA and CDR2 as YSYEKL. The CDR3 runs to 14 residues. The CDR3 spells CASSQRGNADTQYF. The CDR3 DNA reads TGCGCCAGCAGCCAAAGGGGGAACGCAGATACGCAGTATTTT.

The chain employs TRBV12-3 or TRBV12-4 and TRBJ1-3, with 8 bases fitting TRBD1. This CDR3 spans 19 amino acids. After removal of 5 bases from V and 9 bases from J, the junction contained 24 bases not matched to a gene. CDR3 sequence reads: CASSITSLLDRDRRGTIYF. The CDR3 nucleotides read TGTGCCAGCAGTATCACTTCCCTCCTAGACCGGGACAGGCGAGGCACCATATATTTT.

J is TRBJ1-2 and V is TRBV11-2; a weak D match, TRBD1 (5 bases). Germline CDR1 and CDR2: SGHAT and FQNNGV. The CDR3 runs 14 residues. V was trimmed by 5 bases and J by 4 bases, leaving 14 bases between them. This CDR3 is CASSRGSGIYGYTF. The CDR3 nucleotides are TGTGCCAGCAGCCGGGGCTCAGGGATCTATGGCTACACCTTC.

This clonotype was seen more than once but under ten times. This sequence joins TRBV12-5 and TRBJ1-2; 7 bases align to TRBD1. Germline assignment: CDR1 LGHNT and CDR2 FRNRAP. This CDR3 region has 15 residues. V shed 6 bases, J shed 4 bases, and the junction held 11 bases outside the gene matches. The CDR3 reads CASGTGGTVGYGYTF. The CDR3 DNA is TGTGCTAGTGGGACGGGCGGGACAGTCGGCTATGGCTACACCTTC.

The table lists this clonotype with a few counts. This chain links TRBV12-3 or TRBV12-4 with TRBJ1-5; D is unresolved. V was pared by 6 bases and J by 6 bases, with 15 bases between. This CDR3 region has 14 residues. The CDR3 DNA sequence: TGTGCCAGCAGCCCTCCGTTTCAAGGTCAGCCCCAGCATTTT. It encodes CASSPPFQGQPQHF.

By its share, this clonotype is medium-sized. The CDR3, as DNA: TGTGCCAGCAGTTTCGGGTTTGAAGCGGGTGGCTACACCTTC. Its translation: CASSFGFEAGGYTF. The chain joins TRBV6-5 to TRBJ1-2; D not resolved. CDR3 length equals 14 residues. Trimming took 4 bases from V and 7 from J, leaving 16 bases between them. The germline CDR1 and CDR2 sequences are MNHEY and SVGAGI.

CDR3 DNA: TGTGCCAGCAGTCAGGGAAACACCATATATTTT. This sequence encodes CASSQGNTIYF. This chain joins TRBV27 and TRBJ1-3, with D unclear. The CDR3 runs to 11 residues. Germline values: CDR1 MNHEY, CDR2 SMNVEV (reference sequence). V lost 5 bases and J 4 bases, leaving 3 bases between the germline ends.

This clonotype was observed a handful of times. V usage is TRBV9 and J usage is TRBJ1-2; D is possibly TRBD1 (6 bases). The V end was cut by 4 bases, the J end by 5 bases, with 15 bases between. The V gene's germline CDR1 is SGDLS and CDR2 YYNGEE. The CDR3 covers 14 residues. This chain's CDR3 is CASSRSRGEYGYTF. The CDR3 DNA reads as TGTGCCAGCAGCCGCTCCAGGGGAGAGTATGGCTACACCTTC.

The genes are TRBV7-2 and TRBJ2-1; TRBD2 aligns across 9 bases. Germline assignment: CDR1 SGHTA and CDR2 FQGNSA. The CDR3 extends over 15 amino acids. The V gene end was trimmed by 1 base and the J gene end by 5 bases; junction bases not matched to a gene: 3. The CDR3 DNA is TGTGCCAGCAGCTTAGGCGGGGGGGCCCACAATGAGCAGTTCTTC. Its translation: CASSLGGGAHNEQFF.

V gene TRBV7-9 combines with J gene TRBJ1-2, with TRBD1 identical over 9 bases. This CDR3 is 14 amino acids long. Trimming cost V 1 base and J 3 bases; bases outside gene matches: 0. Germline CDR1 and CDR2: SEHNR and FQNEAQ (reference sequence). CDR3 sequence: CASSLGTGDYGYTF. As DNA, the CDR3 is TGTGCCAGCAGCTTAGGGACAGGGGACTATGGCTACACCTTC. The full variable domain, rest sourced from reference TRBV7-9 and TRBJ1-2, is DTGVSQNPRHKITKRGQNVTFRCDPISEHNRLYWYRQTLGQGPEFLTYFQNEAQLEKSRLLSDRFSAERPKGSFSTLEIQRTEQGDSAMYLCASSLGTGDYGYTFGSGTRLTVV.

This clonotype was counted only a few times. V usage is TRBV5-1 and J usage is TRBJ1-2, with 8 bases fitting TRBD1. CDR1 SGHRS and CDR2 YFSETQ come from the germline V gene. The junction had 1 base not matched to a gene; V was cut back by 4 bases and J by 5 bases. This CDR3 region has 12 residues. In DNA form, the CDR3 reads TGCGCCAGCAGCGGACAGGGATATGGCTACACCTTC. This sequence encodes CASSGQGYGYTF.

V is TRBV4-1 and J is TRBJ1-4; possible D gene TRBD1, 6 bases. V lost 4 bases, J lost 7 bases, and 16 bases lay in between. The CDR3 runs 15 residues. Germline values: CDR1 MGHRA, CDR2 YSYEKL. Here the CDR3 DNA reads TGCGCCAGCAGCCGCACCGGGACAAGTCGTGAAAAACTGTTTTTT. Protein product: CASSRTGTSREKLFF.